The 15 T cell receptor beta chains presented below share a single source sample, sequenced in a study of tumor-infiltrating T cells and Merkel cell polyomavirus. Study overall: The T cells studied were KLL-specific CD8+ cells against Merkel polyomavirus.

Robust Merkel cell polyomavirus Large T antigen positivity by immunohistochemistry was seen in all patients' tumors. Clones were read by immunoSEQ multiplex PCR, and TCRdb kept only the in-frame ones, dropping some. The sample contains around 25,000 clones, nearly 90% of which appear only once. Material for sequencing was lymph node tissue. These receptor sequences come from a man aged 45-65 years with Merkel cell carcinoma.

Only a few counts were recorded for this clone. The V gene is TRBV29-1, the J gene TRBJ2-7; D ambiguous. The CDR3 is 11 residues long. CDR1 and CDR2 from the germline V gene are SQVTM and ANQGSEA. Deletions cut 4 bases from V and 7 bases from J, with 11 bases between. CDR3 sequence: CSVVPPREQYF. CDR3 sequence (DNA): TGCAGCGTTGTTCCCCCCCGGGAGCAGTACTTC.

The gene calls are TRBV7-3 and TRBJ2-2, with D perhaps matching TRBD2 (5 bases). CDR3 length equals 16 residues. Trimming shortened V by 0 bases and J by 2 bases, and 10 bases separated the two germline ends. Germline loops: CDR1 SGHTA, CDR2 FQGTGA. CDR3 residues: CASSLTPGVNTGELFF. CDR3 DNA: TGTGCCAGCAGCTTAACTCCCGGGGTCAACACCGGGGAGCTGTTTTTT.

V gene TRBV19 combines with J gene TRBJ2-5, with a tentative D call TRBD1 (7 bases). The CDR3 sequence is 14 residues long. Germline V lookup: CDR1 LNHDA, CDR2 SQIVND (reference sequence). V was shortened by 3 bases and J by 7 bases, with 15 bases between the two germline ends. The CDR3 DNA reads as TGTGCCAGTAGTATGCTTCGACAGGGAGGGACCCAGTACTTC. Protein sequence: CASSMLRQGGTQYF.

The chain links TRBV2 to TRBJ2-5, with 10 bases matching TRBD2. Germline V gene data show CDR1 as SNHLY and CDR2 as FYNNEI. The CDR3 runs 12 residues. Trimming cost V 9 bases and J 12 bases; bases outside gene matches: 10. The CDR3 bases are TGTGCCAGTCAAACTAGCGGGGAGGCGGAGTACTTC. Protein: CASQTSGEAEYF.

By share, this clone counts as medium-sized. The chain recombines TRBV2 with TRBJ2-3; maybe TRBD1 (6 bases). The CDR3 loop spans 13 amino acids. Trimming cost V 9 bases and J 2 bases, with 12 bases left between them. Germline loops: CDR1 SNHLY, CDR2 FYNNEI. CDR3 amino acids: CASAGENTDTQYF. The CDR3 coding sequence is TGTGCCAGTGCAGGGGAGAACACAGATACGCAGTATTTT.

V and J are TRBV2 and TRBJ1-2, with unresolved D. V lost 5 bases, J lost 4 bases, and 11 bases lay in between. The germline V gene has CDR1 SNHLY and CDR2 FYNNEI. The CDR3 length is 13 residues. The CDR3 DNA reads as TGTGCCAGCAGTACACTATCCTCCTATGGCTACACCTTC. It yields the protein CASSTLSSYGYTF.

This rearrangement joins TRBV30 to TRBJ1-5; maybe TRBD1 (5 bases). The CDR3 totals 14 residues. Trimming removed 3 bases from V and 4 bases from J, with 13 bases in between. CDR1 is GTSNPN, CDR2 SVGIG, per germline (reference sequence). The CDR3 sequence: CAWRGQRLNQPQHF. In DNA form, the CDR3 reads TGTGCCTGGAGGGGGCAACGGCTAAATCAGCCCCAGCATTTT.

The V and J genes are TRBV11-2 and TRBJ1-4; 10 nucleotides align to TRBD1. With V trimmed by 4 bases and J by 7 bases, 12 bases remained unmatched. Germline CDR1 SGHAT, CDR2 FQNNGV. The length of the CDR3 is 17 residues. Here the CDR3 DNA reads TGTGCCAGCAGCTCCGGGACAGGGGTGGCCGGGAGTGAAAAACTGTTTTTT. Translation: CASSSGTGVAGSEKLFF.

The V gene is TRBV15, the J gene TRBJ2-3; D gene ambiguous. Trimming shortened V by 4 bases and J by 3 bases, and 5 bases separated the two germline ends. The CDR3 spans 12 residues. The V gene's germline CDR1 is LNHNV and CDR2 YYDKDF (reference sequence). CDR3 protein: CATSTGTDTQYF. The CDR3 DNA is TGTGCCACCAGCACCGGGACAGATACGCAGTATTTT.

The chain links TRBV5-1 to TRBJ2-1; perhaps TRBD1 as D (6 bases). Germline V gene sequence: CDR1 SGHRS, CDR2 YFSETQ. V lost 0 bases, J lost 6 bases, and 10 bases lay in between. The CDR3 is made up of 14 amino acids. CDR3 sequence (DNA): TGCGCCAGCAGCTTGGAGACAGGACCCAATGAGCAGTTCTTC. Its protein product is CASSLETGPNEQFF. The full variable domain, completed using reference TRBV5-1 and TRBJ2-1, is KAGVTQTPRYLIKTRGQQVTLSCSPISGHRSVSWYQQTPGQGLQFLFEYFSETQRNKGNFPGRFSGRQFSNSRSEMNVSTLELGDSALYLCASSLETGPNEQFFGPGTRLTVL.

This clone was seen a handful of times. The chain couples TRBV6-5 to TRBJ2-7; weak D call: TRBD1 (5 bases). The length of the CDR3 is 14 residues. With 2 bases removed from V and 3 bases from J, the gap between germline ends came to 11 bases. Germline V lookup: CDR1 MNHEY, CDR2 SVGAGI. CDR3 residues: CASSYLRVGYEQYF. In nucleotides, the CDR3 is TGTGCCAGCAGTTACCTCAGGGTGGGCTACGAGCAGTACTTC.

As to this clone: A junction end diverges from the germline sequence, so it may reflect a read error. This chain links TRBV19 with TRBJ2-2, with TRBD1 matching over 8 bases. CDR1 and CDR2 (germline): LNHDA, SQIVND (reference sequence). This CDR3 is built from 17 residues. The CDR3 loop reads CASSIEPGQVNTAELFF. CDR3 sequence (DNA): TGTGCCAGTAGTATAGAGCCGGGACAGGTGAACACCGCGGAGCTGTTTTTT.

V usage is TRBV19 and J usage is TRBJ1-1, with 9 bases aligning to TRBD1. The CDR3 is 15 amino acids. V lost 5 bases to trimming and J lost 8 bases; unmatched junction nucleotides: 12. Germline values: CDR1 LNHDA, CDR2 SQIVND (reference sequence). The CDR3 nucleotides are TGTGCCAGTAGTCTACCGACAGGGGGGTTGACGGAAGCTTTCTTT. Translation gives CASSLPTGGLTEAFF.

The genes are TRBV29-1 and TRBJ2-7, with TRBD1 as a possible D gene (5 bases). Between the trimmed V and J ends, which lost 5 bases and 0 bases, there was a span of 14 bases. This CDR3 has 14 amino acids. Germline loops: CDR1 SQVTM, CDR2 ANQGSEA. CDR3 amino acids: CSVLTDMSSYEQYF. CDR3 sequence (DNA): TGCAGCGTTTTGACAGACATGAGCTCCTACGAGCAGTACTTC.

This rearrangement joins TRBV4-3 to TRBJ2-5; TRBD1 aligns across 7 bases. This CDR3 is built from 15 residues. Germline V gives CDR1 LGHNA, CDR2 YSLEER. V was clipped by 4 bases and J by 3 bases; unmatched bases: 8. CDR3 in amino acids: CASSLTPQGEETQYF. The CDR3 region has the DNA TGCGCCAGCAGCCTTACCCCGCAGGGGGAAGAGACCCAGTACTTC.